This T cell receptor beta chain came from a study of regulatory T cells in long-lasting Graves disease. Time point in this sample: newly diagnosed GD, antithyroid drugs for less than 3 months. Preparation of the TCR library used RNA extracted from PBMCs. Overall study findings and caveats: Preferential use of TRBV28, TRBJ1-2 and TRBJ2-5 was seen in persistent disease.

The authors built TCR beta libraries using iRepertoire HTBI primers and Arm-PCR of CDR3 regions. One entry per CDR3 protein results from TCRdb running MiXCR on the multiplex PCR reads. The sample records hundreds of thousands of distinct CDR3 sequences, approximately 15% being singletons. The V end lost 0 bases, the J end lost 0 bases, and 6 bases lay between the germline ends. Germline values: CDR1 SGHRS, CDR2 YFSETQ. The CDR3 has 15 amino acids. As for this clonotype: No antigen is known for it.

This same sample was also part of a study on T cells in Graves' hyperthyroidism and ophthalmopathy.

The chain employs TRBV5-1 and TRBJ1-4, with D hard to call. Sequencing was performed on peripheral blood mononuclear cells (PBMCs), taken at new diagnosis, from a patient treated with antithyroid drugs. The TCR was taken from a man aged 35-49 years with Graves disease. For the CDR3, the DNA is TGCGCCAGCAGCTTGGACAGACCAACTAATGAAAAACTGTTTTTT. Its protein product is CASSLDRPTNEKLFF.